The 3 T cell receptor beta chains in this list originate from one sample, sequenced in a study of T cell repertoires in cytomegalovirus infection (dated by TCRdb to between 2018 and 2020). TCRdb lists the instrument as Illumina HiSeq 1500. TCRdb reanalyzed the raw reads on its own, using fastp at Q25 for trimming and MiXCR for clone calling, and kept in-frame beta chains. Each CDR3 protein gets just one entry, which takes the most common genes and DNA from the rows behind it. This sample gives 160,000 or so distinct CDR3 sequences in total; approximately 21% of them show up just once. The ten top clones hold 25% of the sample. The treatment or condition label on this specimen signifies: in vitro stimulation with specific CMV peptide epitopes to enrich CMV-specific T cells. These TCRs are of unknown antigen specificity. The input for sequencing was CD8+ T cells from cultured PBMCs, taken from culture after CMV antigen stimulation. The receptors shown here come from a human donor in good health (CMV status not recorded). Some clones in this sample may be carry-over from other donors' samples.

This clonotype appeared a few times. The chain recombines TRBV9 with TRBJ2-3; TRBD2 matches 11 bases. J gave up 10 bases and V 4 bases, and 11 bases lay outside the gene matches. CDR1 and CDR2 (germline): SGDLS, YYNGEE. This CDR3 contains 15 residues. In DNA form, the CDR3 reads TGTGCCAGCAGCCGGGGGCCACTAGCGGGGGCCGCGCAGTATTTT. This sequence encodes CASSRGPLAGAAQYF.

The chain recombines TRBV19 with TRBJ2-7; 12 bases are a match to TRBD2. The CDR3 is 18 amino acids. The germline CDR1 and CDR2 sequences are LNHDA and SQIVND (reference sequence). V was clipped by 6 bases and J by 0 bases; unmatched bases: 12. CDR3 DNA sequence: TGTGCCAGTAGCGCTGGGGAACTAGCGGGGGGCCGCTCCTACGAGCAGTACTTC. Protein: CASSAGELAGGRSYEQYF.

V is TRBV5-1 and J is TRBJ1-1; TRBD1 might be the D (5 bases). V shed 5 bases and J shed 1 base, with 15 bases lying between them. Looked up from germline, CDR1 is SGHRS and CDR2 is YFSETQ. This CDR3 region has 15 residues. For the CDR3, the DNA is TGCGCCAGCAGTCTCAGGGAATCAACGAACACTGAAGCTTTCTTT. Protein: CASSLRESTNTEAFF.